The 20 T cell receptor beta chains presented below share a single source sample, sequenced in a study of T cells in pancreatic ductal adenocarcinoma. Surgery without prior neoadjuvant therapy was the treatment of the selected pancreatic ductal adenocarcinoma patients. Repertoires were generated with immunoSEQ multiplex PCR, while TCRdb's copy carries only in-frame clones and drops some. This table holds over 90,000 clones, roughly 96% found once. The sequenced material came from PBMCs. The receptor source for this set is a human donor with pancreatic ductal adenocarcinoma.

The V call is TRBV4-2, the J call TRBJ2-2; D perhaps matches TRBD2 (5 bases). The germline V gene has CDR1 LGHNA and CDR2 YNFKEQ. Trimming cost V 3 bases and J 5 bases, with 10 bases left between them. The CDR3 covers 14 residues. DNA of the CDR3: TGTGCCAGCAGCCAGCGGGTAGGGACCGGGGAGCTGTTTTTT. This translates into CASSQRVGTGELFF.

This chain uses TRBV28 with TRBJ2-5; unclear D gene. The CDR3 runs to 14 residues. The germline V gene encodes CDR1 MDHEN and CDR2 SYDVKM. Trimming pared 3 bases from V and 1 base from J, leaving 9 bases between. The CDR3 loop is CASSFSVAQETQYF. In nucleotides, the CDR3 is TGTGCCAGCAGTTTCTCTGTAGCCCAAGAGACCCAGTACTTC.

V and J are TRBV6-5 and TRBJ2-1; TRBD1 matches 12 bases. Germline assignment: CDR1 MNHEY and CDR2 SVGAGI. The CDR3 totals 16 residues. The V segment lost 0 bases and the J segment 7 bases; nucleotides outside the gene matches: 4. DNA of the CDR3: TGTGCCAGCAGTTACTCTGCGGGACAGGGGGCGAATGAGCAGTTCTTC. Amino acid sequence: CASSYSAGQGANEQFF.

This sequence joins TRBV2 and TRBJ1-2, with unresolved D. Per germline, CDR1 SNHLY and CDR2 FYNNEI. The CDR3 spans 15 residues. With 6 bases removed from V and 0 bases from J, the gap between germline ends came to 14 bases. CDR3 bases: TGTGCCAGCAGGGTGGGGAGGGCCGCTAACTATGGCTACACCTTC. This codes for CASRVGRAANYGYTF.

This rearrangement joins TRBV4-1 to TRBJ1-1, with a possible D match to TRBD1 (5 bases). Germline V gene sequence: CDR1 MGHRA, CDR2 YSYEKL. This CDR3 is 14 amino acids long. Trimming stripped 0 bases from V and 3 bases from J, with 8 bases between. The CDR3 sequence is CASSQDGGYTEAFF. The CDR3 nucleotides are TGCGCCAGCAGCCAAGATGGGGGGTACACTGAAGCTTTCTTT.

This sequence joins TRBV7-2 and TRBJ2-2; a weak D match, TRBD1 (6 bases). Germline lookup yields CDR1 SGHTA and CDR2 FQGNSA. The ends were cut back, 0 bases at V and 8 bases at J, with 10 bases in the middle. There are 14 residues in the CDR3. The CDR3 loop reads CASSLATGTGELFF. The CDR3 DNA reads as TGTGCCAGCAGCTTAGCGACAGGAACTGGGGAGCTGTTTTTT.

This chain joins TRBV13 and TRBJ2-2, with TRBD2 identical over 12 bases. Per germline, CDR1 PRHDT and CDR2 FYEKMQ (reference sequence). Losses at the gene ends were 7 bases for V and 4 bases for J; bases not matched to a gene: 7. This CDR3 has 16 residues. In DNA, the CDR3 is TGTGCCAGCAAACAGCTAGCGGGAGGGACCACCGGGGAGCTGTTTTTT. It yields the protein CASKQLAGGTTGELFF.

V and J are TRBV7-2 and TRBJ1-4; 9 bases map to TRBD1. V trimming: 3 bases; J trimming: 11 bases; junction bases outside the gene matches: 13. The CDR3 covers 16 residues. Germline loops: CDR1 SGHTA, CDR2 FQGNSA. In nucleotides, the CDR3 is TGTGCCAGCAGCTTTCAAACCGGGACAGGGAATTTGAAACTGTTTTTT. The encoded protein is CASSFQTGTGNLKLFF.

The chain carries TRBV2 and TRBJ2-7; tentatively, D is TRBD2 (6 bases). The germline gives CDR1 SNHLY, CDR2 FYNNEI. There are 13 residues in the CDR3. The V end lost 10 bases, the J end lost 3 bases, and 16 bases lay between the germline ends. CDR3 coding DNA: TGTGCCATCTCGGGAGACAACAACTACGAGCAGTACTTC. It is translated as CAISGDNNYEQYF. The whole variable domain, filled in from reference TRBV2 and TRBJ2-7, reads EPEVTQTPSHQVTQMGQEVILRCVPISNHLYFYWYRQILGQKVEFLVSFYNNEISEKSEIFDDQFSVERPDGSNFTLKIRSTKLEDSAMYFCAISGDNNYEQYFGPGTRLTVT.

The gene calls are TRBV4-3 and TRBJ2-7; 8 bases fit TRBD1. The CDR3 consists of 14 residues. Trimming at V came to 4 bases and at J to 2 bases, leaving 4 bases not matched to a gene. Germline V gene lookup returns CDR1 LGHNA and CDR2 YSLEER. The CDR3 bases are TGCGCCAGCAGCCGCGGGACAGGTCCCTACGAGCAGTACTTC. This encodes CASSRGTGPYEQYF.

V gene TRBV10-1 combines with J gene TRBJ2-3; 9 nucleotides agree with TRBD2. The CDR3 consists of 15 residues. J lost 5 bases, V lost 3 bases, and 6 bases had no gene match. CDR1 and CDR2 (germline): WNHNN, SYGVQD (reference sequence). The CDR3 DNA sequence: TGCGCCAGCAGTGATTTAGCGGGAGCCCGAGATACGCAGTATTTT. It encodes CASSDLAGARDTQYF.

A single count supports this clone. The chain is built from TRBV4-1 and TRBJ2-7, with 11 bases fitting TRBD2. V was clipped by 1 base and J by 1 base; unmatched bases: 6. This CDR3 is 17 amino acids long. Germline V CDR1 and CDR2: MGHRA, YSYEKL. The CDR3 DNA reads TGCGCCAGCAGCCAAGCGGGAACTAGCGGGAGATCCTACGAGCAGTACTTC. This encodes CASSQAGTSGRSYEQYF.

This chain uses TRBV9 with TRBJ2-7; a possible D gene is TRBD2 (7 bases). Germline lookup yields CDR1 SGDLS and CDR2 YYNGEE. Trimming pared 0 bases from V and 3 bases from J, leaving 16 bases between. This CDR3 is 16 amino acids long. The CDR3 is CASSVATGGPIYEQYF. CDR3 bases: TGTGCCAGCAGCGTAGCTACCGGGGGGCCAATCTACGAGCAGTACTTC.

V and J are TRBV19 and TRBJ2-7; 7 bases are shared with TRBD2. The germline V gene has CDR1 LNHDA and CDR2 SQIVND (reference sequence). The CDR3 sequence is 14 residues long. V was pared by 6 bases and J by 7 bases, with 12 bases of the junction left unmatched. CDR3 amino acids: CASSPGWEGNEQYF. Written as DNA, the CDR3 is TGTGCCAGTAGCCCCGGCTGGGAGGGTAATGAGCAGTACTTC.

This chain uses TRBV18 with TRBJ1-5, with D possibly TRBD1 on 5 matching bases. This CDR3 has 13 residues. CDR1 is KGHSH and CDR2 is LQKENI in the germline V gene. V lost 3 bases and J 7 bases, leaving 10 bases between the germline ends. The CDR3 spells CASSPGLEQPQHF. The CDR3 nucleotides are TGTGCCAGCTCACCGGGGCTAGAGCAGCCCCAGCATTTT.

The CDR3 nucleotides read TGTGCCAGCAGTTTTAGAGGTTCCTACGAGCAGTACTTC. This sequence encodes CASSFRGSYEQYF. The rearrangement links TRBV27 to TRBJ2-7; D is unclear. This CDR3 spans 13 amino acids. Trimming removed 3 bases at V and 1 base at J, with 7 bases between. Germline CDR1 MNHEY, CDR2 SMNVEV (reference sequence).

The genes are TRBV5-1 and TRBJ2-7; D might be TRBD1 (6 bases). The CDR3 has 13 residues. V lost 5 bases and J lost 7, with 16 bases in between. Germline V gene sequence: CDR1 SGHRS, CDR2 YFSETQ. The CDR3 spells CASSAPGADEQYF. The CDR3 DNA follows: TGCGCCAGCAGTGCCCCAGGGGCGGATGAGCAGTACTTC.

The chain carries TRBV19 and TRBJ2-1; 7 bases map to TRBD2. The length of the CDR3 is 13 residues. The germline V gene has CDR1 LNHDA and CDR2 SQIVND (reference sequence). The V and J ends lost 7 bases and 5 bases, in that order; junction bases with no gene match: 5. CDR3 nucleotide sequence: TGTGCCAGTAAAAGCGGGACCCACAATGAGCAGTTCTTC. Translating it yields CASKSGTHNEQFF.

In this sample, this clone turned up once. The chain combines TRBV10-3 with TRBJ2-7; tentatively, D is TRBD2 (6 bases). In germline, CDR1 is ENHRY, CDR2 SYGVKD. Trimming pared 5 bases from V and 2 bases from J, leaving 10 bases between. The length of the CDR3 is 13 residues. CDR3 in DNA: TGTGCCATCAGTCGCGGGAAGACCTACGAGCAGTACTTC. The encoded protein is CAISRGKTYEQYF.

This clone was found once. The chain joins TRBV6-5 to TRBJ1-5, with D possibly being TRBD1 (6 bases). The V end lost 2 bases, the J end lost 4 bases, and 9 bases lay between the germline ends. The germline V gene has CDR1 MNHEY and CDR2 SVGAGI. This CDR3 has 14 residues. CDR3 residues: CASSYAGENQPQHF. In DNA form, the CDR3 reads TGTGCCAGCAGTTACGCAGGGGAGAATCAGCCCCAGCATTTT.